This entry features one TCR beta chain sequence. These data are taken from a study of shared clonotypes between healthy human individuals. The wider study: Researchers drew samples from a couple of women and three men aged 18 to 49.

Ten immunoSEQ deep assay plates were used to sequence the DNA of unsorted PBMCs. The repertoire was sequenced with immunoSEQ multiplex PCR; TCRdb's copy has only in-frame clones and lacks some. This repertoire shows hundreds of thousands of clones, around 75% found once; its top ten account for approximately 13%. This CDR3 has 14 residues. Germline V gives CDR1 LNHDA, CDR2 SQIVND (reference sequence). Trimming took 5 bases from V and 7 from J; bases not matched to a gene: 6. The source material was PBMCs. The sequence derives from a middle-aged woman in good health. Some clones in this sample may be carry-over from other donors' samples. This chain uses TRBV19 with TRBJ1-1; TRBD1 aligns across 11 bases. CDR3 protein: CASSPGQGAGEAFF. CDR3 DNA sequence: TGTGCCAGTAGTCCTGGACAGGGGGCTGGTGAAGCTTTCTTT.